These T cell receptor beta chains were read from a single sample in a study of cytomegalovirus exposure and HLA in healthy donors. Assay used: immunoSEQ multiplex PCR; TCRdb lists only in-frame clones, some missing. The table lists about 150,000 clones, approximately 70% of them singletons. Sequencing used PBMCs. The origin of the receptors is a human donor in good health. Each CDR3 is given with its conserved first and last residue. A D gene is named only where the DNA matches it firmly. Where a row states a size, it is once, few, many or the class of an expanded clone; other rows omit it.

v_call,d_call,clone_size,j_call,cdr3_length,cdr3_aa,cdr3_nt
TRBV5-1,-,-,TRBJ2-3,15,CASIREDEDTDTQYF,TGCGCCAGCATCAGGGAGGATGAGGACACAGATACGCAGTATTTT
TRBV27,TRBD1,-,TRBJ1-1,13,CASSFGQEAEAFF,TGTGCCAGCAGTTTTGGACAGGAGGCTGAAGCTTTCTTT
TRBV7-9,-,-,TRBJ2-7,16,CASSLFGGAVSYEQYF,TGTGCCAGCAGCTTATTCGGTGGGGCGGTCTCCTACGAGCAGTACTTC
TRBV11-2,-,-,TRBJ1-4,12,CASSRAPPGLFF,TGTGCCAGCAGCCGCGCTCCCCCGGGGCTGTTTTTT
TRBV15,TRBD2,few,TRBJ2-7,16,CATSRVPGLELYEQYF,TGTGCCACCAGCAGAGTACCGGGACTAGAGCTTTACGAGCAGTACTTC
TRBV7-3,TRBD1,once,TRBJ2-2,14,CASSSGQGTGELFF,TGTGCCAGCAGCTCGGGACAGGGCACCGGGGAGCTGTTTTTT
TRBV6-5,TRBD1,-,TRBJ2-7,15,CASNPPQGASYEQYF,TGTGCCAGCAATCCCCCACAGGGGGCCTCCTACGAGCAGTACTTC
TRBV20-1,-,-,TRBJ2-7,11,CSARAYGEQYF,TGCAGTGCTAGGGCTTATGGCGAGCAGTACTTC
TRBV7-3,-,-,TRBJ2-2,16,CASSLTRTPEPGELFF,TGTGCCAGCAGCTTAACCCGGACACCGGAGCCCGGGGAGCTGTTTTTT
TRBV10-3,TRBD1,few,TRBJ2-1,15,CATIPPGQGSNEQFF,TGTGCCACCATTCCACCGGGACAGGGATCCAATGAGCAGTTCTTC
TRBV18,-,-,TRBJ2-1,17,CASSRGFGSSSYNEQFF,TGTGCCAGCTCGAGAGGCTTCGGGAGCAGCTCCTACAATGAGCAGTTCTTC
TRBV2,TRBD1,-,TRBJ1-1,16,CASNKPGQGLNTEAFF,TGTGCCAGCAACAAACCGGGACAGGGTTTGAACACTGAAGCTTTCTTT
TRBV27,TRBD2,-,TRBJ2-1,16,CASSQWTSGRGDEQFF,TGTGCCAGCAGTCAATGGACTAGCGGGAGAGGAGATGAGCAGTTCTTC
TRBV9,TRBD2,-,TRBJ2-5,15,CASSVGLAGVETQYF,TGTGCCAGCAGCGTAGGGCTAGCGGGAGTGGAGACCCAGTACTTC
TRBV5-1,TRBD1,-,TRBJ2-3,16,CASSPGDRGQADTQYF,TGCGCCAGCAGCCCAGGGGACAGGGGGCAGGCAGATACGCAGTATTTT
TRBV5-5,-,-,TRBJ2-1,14,CASSLNQGGMKQFF,TGTGCCAGCAGCCTCAACCAGGGGGGAATGAAACAGTTCTTC
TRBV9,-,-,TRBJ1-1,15,CASSSGPLGDTEAFF,TGTGCCAGCAGCTCCGGACCCCTCGGGGACACTGAAGCTTTCTTT
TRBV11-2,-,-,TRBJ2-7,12,CASSLGGSEQYF,TGTGCCAGCAGCTTAGGAGGGAGCGAGCAGTACTTC
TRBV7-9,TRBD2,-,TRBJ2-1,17,CASSLGASGSRDNEQFF,TGTGCCAGCAGCTTAGGGGCTAGCGGGAGTCGTGACAATGAGCAGTTCTTC
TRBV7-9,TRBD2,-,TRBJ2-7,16,CASSITGGTSVDEQYF,TGTGCCAGCAGCATCACAGGGGGGACTAGCGTTGACGAGCAGTACTTC
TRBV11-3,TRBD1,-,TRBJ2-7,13,CASSSGTAYEQYF,TGTGCCAGCAGCTCCGGGACAGCTTACGAGCAGTACTTC
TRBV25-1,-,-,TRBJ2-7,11,CASRDFYEQYF,TGTGCCAGCCGAGACTTCTACGAGCAGTACTTC
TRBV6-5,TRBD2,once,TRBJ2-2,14,CATRSGSRAGELFF,TGTGCCACTCGGAGCGGGAGTAGGGCCGGGGAGCTGTTTTTT
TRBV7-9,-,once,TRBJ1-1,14,CASSLMGQNTEAFF,TGTGCCAGCAGCTTAATGGGGCAGAACACTGAAGCTTTCTTT
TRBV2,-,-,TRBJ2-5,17,CASSEALESMAGETQYF,TGTGCCAGCAGTGAAGCGCTTGAAAGCATGGCAGGGGAGACCCAGTACTTC
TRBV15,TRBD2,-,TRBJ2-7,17,CATSRDHPSGSGHEQYF,TGTGCCACCAGCAGAGATCATCCTAGCGGGAGTGGCCACGAGCAGTACTTC
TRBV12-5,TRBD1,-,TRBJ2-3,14,CASGLGQGADTQYF,TGTGCTAGTGGTTTGGGACAGGGCGCAGATACGCAGTATTTT
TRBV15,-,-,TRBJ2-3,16,CATSPLGGVGTDTQYF,TGTGCCACCAGCCCCCTCGGGGGAGTGGGCACAGATACGCAGTATTTT